A selection of T cell receptor beta chains follows, all from one sample in a study of shared T cell receptors in the human thymus. Data came from immunoSEQ multiplex PCR; TCRdb stores just in-frame clones and leaves some out. The data contain more than 550,000 clones, approximately 83% of them singletons. These records were also assigned to another study, of human thymus T cells.

Sequencing was carried out using thymocytes. The origin of the receptors is a girl under three years old with a congenital heart defect. CDR3s include the opening cysteine and the closing phenylalanine or tryptophan. Each record gives: V gene, clone size, D gene, J gene, CDR3 DNA, CDR3 protein. The D gene is left open where the match is weak. Clone size is stated in some rows and not others, as once, few, many or a class when expanded.

TRBV5-5	NA	TRBD1	TRBJ1-1	TGTGCCAGCAGCACAAGACAGGGCTACACTGAAGCTTTCTTT	CASSTRQGYTEAFF
TRBV7-2	few	NA	TRBJ1-6	TGTGCCAGCAGCCCAGGGTGCCCCCATAATTCACCCCTCCACTTT	CASSPGCPHNSPLHF
TRBV28	NA	NA	TRBJ1-1	TGTGCCAGCAGGTTCGCGGGGATAAACACTGAAGCTTTCTTT	CASRFAGINTEAFF
TRBV30	NA	TRBD2	TRBJ2-7	TGTGCCTGGAGGGCGGGGGACGCCTACGAGCAGTACTTC	CAWRAGDAYEQYF
TRBV4-2	NA	NA	TRBJ1-4	TGTGCCAGCAGCCAAGTATGGGCAGGGAAGGAAAAACTGTTTTTT	CASSQVWAGKEKLFF
TRBV7-2	NA	NA	TRBJ1-2	TGTGCCAGCAGCACAGGGCCCTCTACTCTACGTGGCTACACCTTC	CASSTGPSTLRGYTF
TRBV7-9	NA	NA	TRBJ2-5	TGTGCCAGCAGCTTAGTCGTAGAGGGGGCGGGGGAGACCCAGTACTTC	CASSLVVEGAGETQYF
TRBV7-6	NA	TRBD2	TRBJ2-1	TGTGCCAGCAGCTTAGGGCGGGGGGAAAACAATGAGCAGTTCTTC	CASSLGRGENNEQFF
TRBV27	once	NA	TRBJ1-3	TGTGCCAGCAGTTCCACAGGGCCTAGCTCTGGAAACACCATATATTTT	CASSSTGPSSGNTIYF
TRBV5-4	NA	TRBD2	TRBJ2-2	TGTGCCAGCAGCTTGGTTAGCGGGGGCAAAACCGGGGAGCTGTTTTTT	CASSLVSGGKTGELFF
TRBV5-1	NA	NA	TRBJ2-1	TGCGCCAGCAGCCCACTGTGTGGAGGGACCCCCTACAATGAGCAGTTCTTC	CASSPLCGGTPYNEQFF
TRBV6-5	NA	TRBD1	TRBJ1-1	TGTGCCAGCAGTACCCGGACAGGGAACACTGAAGCTTTCTTT	CASSTRTGNTEAFF
TRBV13	NA	NA	TRBJ1-1	TGTGCCAGCAGCTTAGGTGGGACAAGAGGGGCCGAGAACACTGAAGCTTTCTTT	CASSLGGTRGAENTEAFF
TRBV5-6	NA	NA	TRBJ1-3	TGTGCCAGCAGCTCCATCTCTGGAAACACCATATATTTT	CASSSISGNTIYF
TRBV11-2	few	NA	TRBJ1-5	TGTGCCAGCAGCTTAGTCAGTTCCAATCAGCCCCAGCATTTT	CASSLVSSNQPQHF
TRBV5-1	NA	TRBD2	TRBJ2-3	TGCGCCAGCAGCCAGCCATGTCGTAGCGGGAGCACAGATACGCAGTATTTT	CASSQPCRSGSTDTQYF
TRBV29-1	NA	TRBD2	TRBJ2-1	TGCAGCGTTGAGGGAGGGGAAAATGAGCAGTTCTTC	CSVEGGENEQFF
TRBV11-1	NA	TRBD1	TRBJ1-1	TGTGCCAGCAGCCATTCGGGACAGGGGATGAACACTGAAGCTTTCTTT	CASSHSGQGMNTEAFF
TRBV2	NA	NA	TRBJ1-5	TGTGCCAGCAGTGCGGGTCATAGCAATCAGCCCCAGCATTTT	CASSAGHSNQPQHF
TRBV7-2	NA	TRBD2	TRBJ2-7	TGTGCCAGCAGCTTAGCGGGTTTGGTTGGGCTAGCGGTCCTCGACGAGCAGTACTTC	CASSLAGLVGLAVLDEQYF